This TCR beta chain was found in a study of blood T cell repertoires in COVID-19. Overall study: Donors in the United States, Italy and Spain gave samples during acute or convalescent COVID-19.

Enrollment of patients from Seattle took place during active infection, with longitudinal follow-up. In the original analysis: Amplification with reference gene primers provided the estimates of nucleated cell counts. Sequencing was performed with immunoSEQ multiplex PCR; in TCRdb, only in-frame clones are kept and a portion is missing. Clone size and V and J calls were adopted from that table, with D and trimming inferred from the DNA. Of around 140,000 clones listed, around 90% are singletons. The junction had 2 bases not matched to a gene; V was cut back by 0 bases and J by 8 bases. Germline V gene lookup returns CDR1 SGHNT and CDR2 YYREEE (reference sequence). This CDR3 region has 13 residues.

This clonotype was obtained from a human donor with COVID-19, enrolled during active disease. The donor label of this sample is uncertain. The rearrangement joins TRBV5-4 to TRBJ2-1; TRBD2 matches 7 bases. The sample taken for sequencing was peripheral blood. The CDR3 nucleotides are TGTGCCAGCAGCTTGGGACTAGCCTATGAGCAGTTCTTC. The encoded protein is CASSLGLAYEQFF.